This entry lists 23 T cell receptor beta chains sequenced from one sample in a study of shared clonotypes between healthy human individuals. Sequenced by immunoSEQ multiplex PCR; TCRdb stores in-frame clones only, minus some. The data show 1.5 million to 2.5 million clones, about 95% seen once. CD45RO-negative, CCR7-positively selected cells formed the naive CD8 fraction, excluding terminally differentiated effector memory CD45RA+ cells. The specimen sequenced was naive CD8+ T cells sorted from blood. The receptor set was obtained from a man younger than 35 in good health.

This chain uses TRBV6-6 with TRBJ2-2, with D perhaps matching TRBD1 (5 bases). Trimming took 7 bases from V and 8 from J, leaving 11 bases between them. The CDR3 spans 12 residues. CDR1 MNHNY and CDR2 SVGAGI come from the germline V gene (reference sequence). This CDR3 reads CASTQGTGELFF. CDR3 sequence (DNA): TGTGCCAGCACCCAGGGTACTGGGGAGCTGTTTTTT.

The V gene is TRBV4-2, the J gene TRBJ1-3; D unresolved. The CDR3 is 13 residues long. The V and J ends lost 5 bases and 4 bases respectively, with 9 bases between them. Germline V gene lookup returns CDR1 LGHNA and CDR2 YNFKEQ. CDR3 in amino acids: CASSDDQGNTIYF. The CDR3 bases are TGTGCCAGCAGCGACGATCAGGGAAACACCATATATTTT.

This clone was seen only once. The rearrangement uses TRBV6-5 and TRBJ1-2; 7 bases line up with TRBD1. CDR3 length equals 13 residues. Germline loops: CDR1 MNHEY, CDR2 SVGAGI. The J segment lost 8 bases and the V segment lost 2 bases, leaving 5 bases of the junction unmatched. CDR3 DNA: TGTGCCAGCAGTTACGGGACAGAAAGCGGCTACACCTTC. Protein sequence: CASSYGTESGYTF.

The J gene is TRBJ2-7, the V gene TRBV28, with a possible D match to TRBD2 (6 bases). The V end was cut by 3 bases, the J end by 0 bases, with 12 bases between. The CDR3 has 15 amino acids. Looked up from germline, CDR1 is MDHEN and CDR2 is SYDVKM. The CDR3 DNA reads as TGTGCCAGCAGTTTTCGCGGGGTAAGCTCCTACGAGCAGTACTTC. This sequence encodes CASSFRGVSSYEQYF.

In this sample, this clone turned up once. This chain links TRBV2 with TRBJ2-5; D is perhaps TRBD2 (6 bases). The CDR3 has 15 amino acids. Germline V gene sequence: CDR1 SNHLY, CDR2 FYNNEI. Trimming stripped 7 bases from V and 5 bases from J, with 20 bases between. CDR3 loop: CASNPPTAGRETQYF. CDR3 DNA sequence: TGTGCCAGCAACCCGCCCACCGCGGGAAGGGAGACCCAGTACTTC.

The CDR3 DNA reads as TGCGCCAGCAGCCAAGAGGAGGACGGATACAATGAGCAGTTCTTC. This encodes CASSQEEDGYNEQFF. The chain carries TRBV4-3 and TRBJ2-1; D might be TRBD2 (5 bases). This CDR3 has 15 residues. Germline V CDR1 and CDR2: LGHNA, YSLEER. V was clipped by 0 bases and J by 4 bases, with 10 bases between them.

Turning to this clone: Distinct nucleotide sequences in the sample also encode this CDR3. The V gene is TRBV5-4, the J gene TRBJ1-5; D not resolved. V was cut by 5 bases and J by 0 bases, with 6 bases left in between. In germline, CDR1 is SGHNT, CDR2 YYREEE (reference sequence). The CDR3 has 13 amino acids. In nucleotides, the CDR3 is TGTGCCAGCAGTTGGGATAGCAATCAGCCCCAGCATTTT. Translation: CASSWDSNQPQHF.

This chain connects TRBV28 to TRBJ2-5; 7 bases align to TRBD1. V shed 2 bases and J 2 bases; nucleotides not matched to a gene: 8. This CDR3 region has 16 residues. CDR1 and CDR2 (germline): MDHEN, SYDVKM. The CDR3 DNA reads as TGTGCCAGCAGTTTACTCCAGGGGGACGGACAAGAGACCCAGTACTTC. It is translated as CASSLLQGDGQETQYF. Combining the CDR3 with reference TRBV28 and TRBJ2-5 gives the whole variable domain DVKVTQSSRYLVKRTGEKVFLECVQDMDHENMFWYRQDPGLGLRLIYFSYDVKMKEKGDIPEGYSVSREKKERFSLILESASTNQTSMYLCASSLLQGDGQETQYFGPGTRLLVL.

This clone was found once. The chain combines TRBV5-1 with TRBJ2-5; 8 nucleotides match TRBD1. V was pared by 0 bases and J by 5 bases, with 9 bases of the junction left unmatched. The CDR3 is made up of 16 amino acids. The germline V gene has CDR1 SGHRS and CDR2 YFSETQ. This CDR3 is CASSLGGTGGDETQYF. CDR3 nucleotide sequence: TGCGCCAGCAGCTTGGGGGGGACAGGAGGTGATGAGACCCAGTACTTC.

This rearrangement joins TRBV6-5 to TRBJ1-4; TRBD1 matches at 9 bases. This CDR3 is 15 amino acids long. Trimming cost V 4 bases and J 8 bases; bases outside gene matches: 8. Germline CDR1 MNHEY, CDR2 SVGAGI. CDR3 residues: CASSSDRGEWEKLFF. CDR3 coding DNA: TGTGCCAGCAGTTCGGACAGGGGCGAGTGGGAAAAACTGTTTTTT.

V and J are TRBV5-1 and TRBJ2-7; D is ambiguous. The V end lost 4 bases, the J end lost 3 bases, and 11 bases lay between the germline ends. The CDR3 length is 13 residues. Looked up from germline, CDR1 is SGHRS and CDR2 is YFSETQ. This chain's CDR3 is CASSPPSRYEQYF. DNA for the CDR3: TGCGCCAGCAGCCCCCCCTCCCGCTACGAGCAGTACTTC.

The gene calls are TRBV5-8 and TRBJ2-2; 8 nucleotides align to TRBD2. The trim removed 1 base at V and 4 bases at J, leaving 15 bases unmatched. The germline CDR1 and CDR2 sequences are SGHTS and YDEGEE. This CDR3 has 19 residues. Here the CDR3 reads CASSLPPVSGSPSTGELFF. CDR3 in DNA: TGTGCCAGCAGCTTGCCCCCAGTAAGCGGGAGCCCTAGCACCGGGGAGCTGTTTTTT.

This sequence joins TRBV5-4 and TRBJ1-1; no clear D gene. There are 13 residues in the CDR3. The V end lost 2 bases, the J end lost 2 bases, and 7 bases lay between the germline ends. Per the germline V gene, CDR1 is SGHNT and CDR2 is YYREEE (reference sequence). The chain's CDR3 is CASSFLTNTEAFF. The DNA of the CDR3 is TGTGCCAGCAGCTTCCTGACAAACACTGAAGCTTTCTTT.

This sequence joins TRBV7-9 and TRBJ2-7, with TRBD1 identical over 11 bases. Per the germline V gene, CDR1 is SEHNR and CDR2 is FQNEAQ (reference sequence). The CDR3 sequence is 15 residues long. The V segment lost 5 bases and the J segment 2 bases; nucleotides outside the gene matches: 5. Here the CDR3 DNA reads TGTGCCAGCAGCCCAGAGGGACAGGGGGCCTACGAGCAGTACTTC. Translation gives CASSPEGQGAYEQYF.

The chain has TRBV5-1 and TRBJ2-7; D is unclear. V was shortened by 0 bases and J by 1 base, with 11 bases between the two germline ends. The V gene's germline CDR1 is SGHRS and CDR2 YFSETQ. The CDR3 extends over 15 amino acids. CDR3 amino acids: CASSLVPPPSYEQYF. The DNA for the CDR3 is TGCGCCAGCAGCTTGGTACCCCCTCCTTCCTACGAGCAGTACTTC.

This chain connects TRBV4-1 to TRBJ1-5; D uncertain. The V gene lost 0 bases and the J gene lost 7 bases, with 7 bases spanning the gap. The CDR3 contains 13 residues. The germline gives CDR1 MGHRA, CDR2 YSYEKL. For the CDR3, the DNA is TGCGCCAGCAGCCAAGAGTTTCCGCAGCCCCAGCATTTT. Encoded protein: CASSQEFPQPQHF.

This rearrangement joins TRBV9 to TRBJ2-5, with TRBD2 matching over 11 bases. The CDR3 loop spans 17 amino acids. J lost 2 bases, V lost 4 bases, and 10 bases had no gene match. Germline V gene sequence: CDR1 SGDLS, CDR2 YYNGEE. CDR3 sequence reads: CASSPSGGPSSQETQYF. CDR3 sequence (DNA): TGTGCCAGCAGCCCTAGCGGGGGGCCTTCATCACAAGAGACCCAGTACTTC.

The CDR3 loop reads CARSLRTDSNQPQHF. The CDR3 DNA reads as TGTGCCAGAAGCTTGAGGACAGATAGCAATCAGCCCCAGCATTTT. This chain connects TRBV5-3 to TRBJ1-5; D might be TRBD1 (6 bases). TRBV5-3 counts as an open reading frame of uncertain function. The CDR3 is made up of 15 amino acids. V gave up 1 base and J gave up 0 bases, with 8 bases separating them.

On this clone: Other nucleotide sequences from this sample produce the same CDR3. CDR3 sequence (DNA): TGTGCCAGCAGTTGGGGGAGCAATGAGCAGTTCTTC. Translation: CASSWGSNEQFF. The chain combines TRBV5-4 with TRBJ2-1; D is perhaps TRBD1 or TRBD2 (5 bases each). The germline CDR1 and CDR2 sequences are SGHNT and YYREEE (reference sequence). There are 12 residues in the CDR3. The V gene lost 5 bases and the J gene lost 6 bases, with 9 bases spanning the gap. Supplemented by reference TRBV5-4 and TRBJ2-1, the full variable domain reads ETGVTQSPTHLIKTRGQQVTLRCSSQSGHNTVSWYQQALGQGPQFIFQYYREEENGRGNFPPRFSGLQFPNYSSELNVNALELDDSALYLCASSWGSNEQFFGPGTRLTVL.

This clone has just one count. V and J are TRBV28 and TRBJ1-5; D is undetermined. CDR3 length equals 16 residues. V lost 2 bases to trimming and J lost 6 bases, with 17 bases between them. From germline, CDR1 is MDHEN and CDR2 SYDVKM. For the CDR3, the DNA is TGTGCCAGCAGTTTAATCGGCGGTGAATTGCGTCAGCCCCAGCATTTT. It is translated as CASSLIGGELRQPQHF.

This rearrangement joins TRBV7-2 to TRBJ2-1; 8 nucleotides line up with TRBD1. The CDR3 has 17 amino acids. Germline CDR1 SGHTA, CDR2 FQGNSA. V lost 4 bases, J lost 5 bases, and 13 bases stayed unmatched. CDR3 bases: TGTGCCAGCAGCTGGAACCCCGGGACAGGTCTCCACAATGAGCAGTTCTTC. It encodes CASSWNPGTGLHNEQFF. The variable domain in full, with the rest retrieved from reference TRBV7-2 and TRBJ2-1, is GAGVSQSPSNKVTEKGKDVELRCDPISGHTALYWYRQSLGQGLEFLIYFQGNSAPDKSGLPSDRFSAERTGGSVSTLTIQRTQQEDSAVYLCASSWNPGTGLHNEQFFGPGTRLTVL.

The CDR3 nucleotides are TGTGCCAGCAGTTTAGGGACAGCCGTCACCGGGGAGCTGTTTTTT. This sequence encodes CASSLGTAVTGELFF. The V call is TRBV27, the J call TRBJ2-2; 7 bases are a match to TRBD1. The CDR3 has 15 amino acids. The germline CDR1 and CDR2 sequences are MNHEY and SMNVEV (reference sequence). The ends lost 2 bases at V and 4 bases at J; junction bases unmatched: 4.

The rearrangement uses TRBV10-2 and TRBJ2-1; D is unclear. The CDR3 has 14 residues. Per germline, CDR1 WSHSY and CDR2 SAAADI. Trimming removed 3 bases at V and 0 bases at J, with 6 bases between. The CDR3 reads CASSEASSYNEQFF. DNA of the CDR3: TGCGCCAGCAGTGAAGCGAGCTCCTACAATGAGCAGTTCTTC.